Listed here is a single T cell receptor (beta chain). Which antigen it targets is not known. This clone may be a read error of a much larger clone one base away. TCR beta CDR3 regions were amplified from RNA transcripts. The TCR CDR3 was subjected to a first round of RT-PCR using the HTBI primer set and the Qiagen OneStep RT-PCR kit. Libraries were constructed in a second round of multiplex PCR, after which size selection and purification were carried out. Libraries were sequenced paired-end with 100 bp reads on an Illumina HiSeq2000. As for the authors' bioinformatics: SOAPnuke was used to process the raw data, with reads discarded if the reads contained adapters or uncalled bases, had a mean Phred below 15, or lacked an exact constant-primer or identifier match. High-quality paired reads were merged using COPE v1.2.5, and each unique nucleotide sequence was defined as a clonotype. MiTCR v1.1 was used to align clonotypes to the IMGT TRBV, TRBD and TRBJ reference segments. Only V-J combinations with frequency above 0.0001, covering 99% to 99.2% of repertoires, were analysed. The TCS score was defined as the ratio of F50 (clonal expansion) to E x V (chaos), calculated using BLOSUM62-based TCRdist between CDR3 peptides within each V-J. Welch's t-statistics and random forest reduced around 520 V-J features to 13, which were used in a naive Bayes classifier (R e1071). The similarity between thyroid and blood repertoires was quantified using the Morisita-Horn index. In TCRdb, the public reads were trimmed at Q25 with fastp and aligned with MiXCR, with productive beta chains retained. Rows matching on CDR3 protein sequence are summarized as one entry with the most common DNA and genes. It is TCRdb's table, rather than the study itself, that gives the V and J calls and clone size. Counted in this sample were around 97,000 distinct CDR3 sequences; about 50% of them appeared once. The top ten constitute about 26% of the sample.

This specimen comes from a study of T cells in Graves' hyperthyroidism and ophthalmopathy (dated by TCRdb to about 2019). Notes on the research overall: Peripheral blood was sampled at the time of initial diagnosis, prior to any treatment. Thyroid tissue and blood T-cell repertoires from six Graves' hyperthyroidism patients were also compared in the study. The 75 to 100 discovery patients were divided at random into training and test sets in a 7:3 ratio. After blood sampling, hyperthyroidism patients were treated with methimazole at a starting dose of 30 mg daily, and ophthalmopathy patients were treated with high-dose intravenous methylprednisolone. TCR V-J signatures able to tell the groups apart were searched for in a discovery cohort of 95 to 100 patients, of whom 43 had Graves' ophthalmopathy and 55 to 60 had stable Graves' hyperthyroidism. Whether ophthalmopathy could be predicted prospectively was tested in an independent validation cohort made up of approximately 19 hyperthyroidism patients plus 17 patients who later progressed to ophthalmopathy. The paper describes TCR Vbeta CDR3 sequencing of 135 peripheral blood samples, made up of some 42 ophthalmopathy patients, 70 to 80 hyperthyroidism patients and 17 progressor patients.

Graves' hyperthyroidism was defined as stable when no progression to ophthalmopathy occurred over 18 months of follow-up. Hyperthyroidism patients were newly diagnosed, with disease duration under 2 months, and aged 18 to 65 years. The study excluded patients with uncontrolled infections, other autoimmune diseases, pregnancy or lactation. Diagnoses were based on clinical symptoms, serum thyroxine and TRAb, thyroid ultrasound and orbital computed tomography. PBMCs were separated from roughly 10 ml of fresh peripheral blood using Ficoll-Paque density gradient centrifugation. Trizol reagent was used to extract total RNA, and RNA quality was then checked on an Agilent 2100 Bioanalyzer. What the study reported, not specific to this receptor: A model built on a 13 V-J signature distinguished ophthalmopathy from stable hyperthyroidism, reaching about 89% sensitivity and approximately 83% specificity in cross-validation and 80%/75% in testing. Sample size was not statistically predetermined, and blinding of investigators to group allocation was not performed. In validation, the model predicted progression to ophthalmopathy with over 65% sensitivity and roughly 72% specificity, a median of about 6.7 months before onset. Most expanded thyroid clonotypes (frequency above 0.001) were also detected in blood, suggesting blood repertoires may reflect thyroid immune responses.

The CDR3 starts with the cysteine, ends with the phenylalanine, and has 16 residues. CDR3 DNA only is kept here, 48 bases in frame from base 1. Sequencing used blood. The sequence was collected from a middle-aged man with Graves' hyperthyroidism. The V and J genes are TRBV12-3 or TRBV12-4 and TRBJ2-3; the D gene is perhaps TRBD2, from 6 matching bases. The CDR3 amino acid sequence is: CAGSFGGIRFTDTQYF. The DNA sequence follows: TGTGCCGGCAGTTTTGGGGGGATCCGGTTCACAGATACGCAGTATTTT.